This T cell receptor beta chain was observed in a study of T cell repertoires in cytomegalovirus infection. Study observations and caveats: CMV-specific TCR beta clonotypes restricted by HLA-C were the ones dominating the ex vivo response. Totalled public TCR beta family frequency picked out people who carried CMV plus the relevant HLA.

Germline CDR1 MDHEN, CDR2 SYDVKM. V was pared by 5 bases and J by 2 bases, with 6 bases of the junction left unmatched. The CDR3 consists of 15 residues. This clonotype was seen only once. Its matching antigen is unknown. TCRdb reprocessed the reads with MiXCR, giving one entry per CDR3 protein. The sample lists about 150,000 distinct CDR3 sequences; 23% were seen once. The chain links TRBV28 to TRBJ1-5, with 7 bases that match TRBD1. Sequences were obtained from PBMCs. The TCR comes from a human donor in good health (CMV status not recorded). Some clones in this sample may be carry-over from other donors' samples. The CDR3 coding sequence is TGTGCCAGCAGTCCCGGGACAGCCCGCAATCAGCCCCAGCATTTT. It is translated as CASSPGTARNQPQHF.